The 32 T cell receptor beta chains presented below share a single source sample, sequenced in a study of cytomegalovirus exposure and HLA in healthy donors. The PCR employed 60 Vbeta primers together with 13 Jbeta primers. TCRdb's table, derived via immunoSEQ multiplex PCR, lists solely in-frame clones and lacks some. The sample consists of 95,000 to 110,000 clones, around 79% of them appearing once. Sequenced sample: PBMCs. Receptor source: a man aged 60 to 69 in good health and CMV-seropositive.

This clone was observed a single time. The V call is TRBV7-6, the J call TRBJ2-2; D remains ambiguous. The CDR3 runs to 16 residues. Germline V gene sequence: CDR1 SGHVS, CDR2 FNYEAQ. V lost 2 bases and J 6 bases, leaving 16 bases between the germline ends. CDR3 sequence: CASSLCARQSSGELFF. The CDR3 DNA sequence: TGTGCCAGCAGCTTATGCGCCAGACAAAGTTCCGGGGAGCTGTTTTTT.

The chain links TRBV29-1 to TRBJ2-3, with 12 bases lining up with TRBD2. Germline values: CDR1 SQVTM, CDR2 ANQGSEA. J gave up 3 bases and V 8 bases, and 12 bases lay outside the gene matches. The CDR3 length is 16 residues. CDR3 amino acids: CSLLGLAGSSTDTQYF. The DNA for the CDR3 is TGCAGCTTACTGGGACTAGCGGGCTCCTCGACAGATACGCAGTATTTT.

The genes are TRBV5-1 and TRBJ2-1; possible D gene TRBD1, 6 bases. Trimming stripped 5 bases from V and 8 bases from J, with 17 bases between. Germline values: CDR1 SGHRS, CDR2 YFSETQ. The CDR3 has 14 residues. The CDR3 DNA follows: TGCGCCAGCAGTCAGGGGATAGCAGAATATGAGCAGTTCTTC. It specifies CASSQGIAEYEQFF.

V usage is TRBV6-1 and J usage is TRBJ1-5; the D is unclear. Germline values: CDR1 MNHNS, CDR2 SASEGT. The CDR3 is made up of 12 amino acids. Trimming left V 4 bases short and J 5 bases short, with 6 bases between. CDR3 protein: CASSGRDQPQHF. In DNA, the CDR3 is TGTGCCAGCAGTGGGAGGGATCAGCCCCAGCATTTT.

This rearrangement joins TRBV12-5 to TRBJ2-2; D call uncertain. This CDR3 is 14 amino acids long. V lost 2 bases and J lost 4, with 8 bases in between. Germline CDR1 LGHNT, CDR2 FRNRAP. The CDR3 DNA sequence: TGTGCTAGTGGTTTGCCAGGATCCACCGGGGAGCTGTTTTTT. Amino acid sequence: CASGLPGSTGELFF.

V and J are TRBV11-2 and TRBJ1-4, with 8 bases matching TRBD1. V dropped 5 bases and J dropped 4; count of bases not matched to a gene: 9. Looked up from germline, CDR1 is SGHAT and CDR2 is FQNNGV. The CDR3 runs 16 residues. CDR3 residues: CASSVGDRPDNEKLFF. In DNA, the CDR3 is TGTGCCAGCAGCGTCGGGGACAGGCCCGATAATGAAAAACTGTTTTTT.

The V call is TRBV30, the J call TRBJ2-7; 8 bases agree with TRBD1. This CDR3 spans 14 amino acids. Germline V gene sequence: CDR1 GTSNPN, CDR2 SVGIG (reference sequence). Germline trimming cut 4 bases from V and 2 bases from J; bases unmatched to any gene: 7. The CDR3 is CAWNPRDRTYEQYF. For the CDR3, the DNA is TGTGCCTGGAACCCTCGGGACAGGACCTACGAGCAGTACTTC.

This clone was observed a few times. The chain joins TRBV6-4 to TRBJ1-1; D is perhaps TRBD1 (6 bases). This CDR3 region has 14 residues. The germline gives CDR1 MRHNA, CDR2 SNTAGT. The germline V and J ends were trimmed by 6 bases and 4 bases, with 15 bases remaining between them. The CDR3 loop reads CASSTLTGTTEAFF. The CDR3 DNA follows: TGTGCCAGCAGCACCCTAACAGGGACCACTGAAGCTTTCTTT.

The chain links TRBV5-4 to TRBJ1-2, with D perhaps TRBD1 (6 bases). The V gene lost 4 bases and the J gene lost 8 bases, with 18 bases spanning the gap. This CDR3 comprises 14 residues. Germline lookup yields CDR1 SGHNT and CDR2 YYREEE (reference sequence). CDR3 nucleotides: TGTGCCAGCAGCGAGGACAGATGGTCTCGGGGCTACACCTTC. Translated, it gives CASSEDRWSRGYTF.

The CDR3 loop reads CASSLGAGGRNEQFF. CDR3 DNA sequence: TGTGCCAGCAGCTTGGGGGCAGGGGGCCGCAATGAGCAGTTCTTC. The V gene is TRBV5-4, the J gene TRBJ2-1, with 8 bases aligning to TRBD1. V lost 0 bases, J lost 6 bases, and 5 bases stayed unmatched. This CDR3 spans 15 amino acids. In germline, CDR1 is SGHNT, CDR2 YYREEE (reference sequence). The full variable domain, its missing parts supplied by reference TRBV5-4 and TRBJ2-1, is ETGVTQSPTHLIKTRGQQVTLRCSSQSGHNTVSWYQQALGQGPQFIFQYYREEENGRGNFPPRFSGLQFPNYSSELNVNALELDDSALYLCASSLGAGGRNEQFFGPGTRLTVL.

The CDR3 DNA follows: TGTGCCAGCTCATCGGGACAGGGGGCGACCGGCACCTTC. This translates into CASSSGQGATGTF. The chain links TRBV18 to TRBJ1-2, with 12 bases fitting TRBD1. This CDR3 is 13 amino acids long. Germline V gene data show CDR1 as KGHSH and CDR2 as LQKENI. V shed 5 bases, J shed 13 bases, and the junction held 8 bases outside the gene matches.

This clone showed up just once. V and J are TRBV9 and TRBJ2-7; D call uncertain. With 0 bases removed from V and 0 bases from J, the gap between germline ends came to 7 bases. Germline V CDR1 and CDR2: SGDLS, YYNGEE. The CDR3 has 14 residues. CDR3 sequence (DNA): TGTGCCAGCAGCGTAGGTCTATCCTCCTACGAGCAGTACTTC. As protein: CASSVGLSSYEQYF.

The chain joins TRBV4-2 to TRBJ2-2, with 10 bases matching TRBD1. Per the germline V gene, CDR1 is LGHNA and CDR2 is YNFKEQ. Trimming took 1 base from V and 0 from J; bases not matched to a gene: 2. This CDR3 spans 17 amino acids. DNA of the CDR3: TGTGCCAGCAGCCAAGGACAGGGGGCACCGAACACCGGGGAGCTGTTTTTT. Residues: CASSQGQGAPNTGELFF.

V gene TRBV19 combines with J gene TRBJ1-3; 9 nucleotides agree with TRBD1. The ends lost 0 bases at V and 5 bases at J; junction bases unmatched: 2. Germline values: CDR1 LNHDA, CDR2 SQIVND (reference sequence). The CDR3 totals 15 residues. CDR3 loop: CASSIEGQGRNTIYF. The CDR3 DNA reads TGTGCCAGTAGTATAGAAGGACAGGGGAGAAACACCATATATTTT.

This chain links TRBV6-5 with TRBJ1-1; D is possibly TRBD1 (5 bases). V lost 6 bases, J lost 1 base, and 15 bases lay in between. This CDR3 comprises 15 residues. Germline loops: CDR1 MNHEY, CDR2 SVGAGI. CDR3 nucleotide sequence: TGTGCCAGCAGAATTATCAGGGCCGGGAACACTGAAGCTTTCTTT. Residues: CASRIIRAGNTEAFF.

This clone was detected only a few times. The chain links TRBV5-1 to TRBJ1-4; no clear D gene. CDR3 length equals 15 residues. The germline gives CDR1 SGHRS, CDR2 YFSETQ. V was pared by 1 base and J by 3 bases, with 10 bases between. CDR3 loop: CASSLSGVANEKLFF. The CDR3 bases are TGCGCCAGCAGCTTGAGCGGGGTGGCTAATGAAAAACTGTTTTTT.

The CDR3 here is CATRPLGPQDEQFF. The CDR3 DNA sequence: TGCGCCACCAGACCTCTGGGCCCACAAGATGAGCAGTTCTTC. The rearrangement joins TRBV5-1 to TRBJ2-1, with D hard to call. The germline V gene has CDR1 SGHRS and CDR2 YFSETQ. The CDR3 covers 14 residues. V was clipped by 9 bases and J by 8 bases, with 21 bases between them.

There are a few counts of this clone. The rearrangement links TRBV19 to TRBJ2-7; D is ambiguous. CDR1 LNHDA and CDR2 SQIVND come from the germline V gene (reference sequence). The CDR3 loop spans 11 amino acids. Trimming removed 7 bases from V and 2 bases from J, with 6 bases in between. In DNA form, the CDR3 reads TGTGCCAGTACAAGCGCCTACGAGCAGTACTTC. Translated: CASTSAYEQYF.

The chain employs TRBV10-3 and TRBJ2-3; 10 bases agree with TRBD2. This CDR3 is 15 amino acids long. V trimming: 6 bases; J trimming: 2 bases; junction bases outside the gene matches: 5. The germline gives CDR1 ENHRY, CDR2 SYGVKD. DNA of the CDR3: TGTGCCATCAGGATTAGCGGGGGGCCCACAGATACGCAGTATTTT. The encoded protein is CAIRISGGPTDTQYF.

J is TRBJ1-1 and V is TRBV19; the match to TRBD1 covers 7 bases. With 8 bases clipped from V and 0 bases from J, the junction kept 12 bases outside the gene matches. The CDR3 runs to 16 residues. Germline CDR1 reads LNHDA; CDR2 reads SQIVND (reference sequence). The CDR3: CASYVGGRGMNTEAFF. Written as DNA, the CDR3 is TGTGCCAGTTACGTGGGGGGCAGGGGGATGAACACTGAAGCTTTCTTT.

This rearrangement joins TRBV5-1 to TRBJ2-5, with D perhaps matching TRBD1 (5 bases). TRBJ2-7 explains the end of the DNA better; the J call may be wrong. CDR3 size: 14 residues. The germline V gene has CDR1 SGHRS and CDR2 YFSETQ. CDR3 sequence (DNA): TGCGCCAGCAGCTTGGCACCAGGGCTCCACGAGCAGTACTTC. This translates into CASSLAPGLHEQYF.

The gene calls are TRBV9 and TRBJ2-1, with 7 bases lining up with TRBD2. Germline V lookup: CDR1 SGDLS, CDR2 YYNGEE. Trimming took 2 bases from V and 1 from J; bases not matched to a gene: 3. This CDR3 is 15 amino acids long. For the CDR3, the DNA is TGTGCCAGCAGCGTTGGCGGGGGATCCTACAATGAGCAGTTCTTC. It is translated as CASSVGGGSYNEQFF.

This clone is judged medium-sized. The rearrangement joins TRBV6-1 to TRBJ2-2; tentatively, D is TRBD1 (6 bases). Looked up from germline, CDR1 is MNHNS and CDR2 is SASEGT. This CDR3 is 15 amino acids long. The germline V and J ends were trimmed by 1 base and 4 bases, with 10 bases remaining between them. The CDR3 DNA reads as TGTGCCAGCAGTGAAGGGCAGGGGACCACCGGGGAGCTGTTTTTT. Amino acids: CASSEGQGTTGELFF.

The genes are TRBV29-1 and TRBJ2-5, with no clear D. Germline V gene data show CDR1 as SQVTM and CDR2 as ANQGSEA. The CDR3 is made up of 13 amino acids. With 3 bases removed from V and 2 bases from J, the gap between germline ends came to 10 bases. The CDR3 DNA follows: TGCAGCGTTGATCAGTATCTGCAAGAGACCCAGTACTTC. It yields the protein CSVDQYLQETQYF.

This chain joins TRBV19 and TRBJ2-3, with TRBD2 identical over 10 bases. Germline lookup yields CDR1 LNHDA and CDR2 SQIVND (reference sequence). The CDR3 sequence is 17 residues long. V was pared by 2 bases and J by 4 bases, with 9 bases of the junction left unmatched. The CDR3 here is CASSIPLAGAEADTQYF. CDR3 nucleotide sequence: TGTGCCAGTAGTATACCCCTAGCGGGGGCAGAGGCAGATACGCAGTATTTT.

This sequence joins TRBV14 and TRBJ1-1; the match to TRBD1 covers 7 bases. V was pared by 9 bases and J by 7 bases, with 8 bases of the junction left unmatched. This CDR3 contains 12 residues. CDR1 is SGHDN, CDR2 FVKESK, per germline. CDR3: CASRDSAGEAFF. For the CDR3, the DNA is TGTGCCAGTCGGGACAGCGCGGGTGAAGCTTTCTTT. Drawing the rest from reference TRBV14 and TRBJ1-1, the complete variable domain is EAGVTQFPSHSVIEKGQTVTLRCDPISGHDNLYWYRRVMGKEIKFLLHFVKESKQDESGMPNNRFLAERTGGTYSTLKVQPAELEDSGVYFCASRDSAGEAFFGQGTRLTVV.

The gene calls are TRBV5-1 and TRBJ2-5, with D possibly being TRBD1 (5 bases). Judging by the DNA end, TRBJ2-7 fits better; the J call may be wrong. The CDR3 is 16 residues long. The germline V gene has CDR1 SGHRS and CDR2 YFSETQ. This CDR3 is CASSLDGLGLTYEQYF. The CDR3, as DNA: TGCGCCAGCAGCTTGGACGGGTTGGGGCTGACTTACGAGCAGTACTTC.

This chain links TRBV6-6 with TRBJ2-1; TRBD2 agrees at 8 bases. This CDR3 region has 12 residues. The germline gives CDR1 MNHNY, CDR2 SVGAGI (reference sequence). Trimming cost V 8 bases and J 9 bases; bases outside gene matches: 6. CDR3 DNA sequence: TGTGCCAGCGCCGGCGCGGGGGGTGAGCAGTTCTTC. It codes for CASAGAGGEQFF.

V usage is TRBV7-6 and J usage is TRBJ1-2; 10 bases match TRBD1. J gave up 7 bases and V 5 bases, and 10 bases lay outside the gene matches. Germline assignment: CDR1 SGHVS and CDR2 FNYEAQ. The CDR3 runs 15 residues. As DNA, the CDR3 is TGTGCCAGCAGCCCCAGACAGGGGGCCTTCGGTGGCTACACCTTC. Encoded protein: CASSPRQGAFGGYTF.

The genes are TRBV7-2 and TRBJ2-5; TRBD2 aligns across 7 bases. The last part of the DNA fits TRBJ2-7 better; the J call may be wrong. The CDR3 runs 16 residues. The germline gives CDR1 SGHTA, CDR2 FQGNSA. The CDR3 reads CASSLDRALRGDEQYF. In nucleotides, the CDR3 is TGTGCCAGCAGCTTAGATCGGGCTCTCCGGGGGGACGAGCAGTACTTC.

CDR3 sequence reads: CASSVGRGADQPQHF. CDR3 sequence (DNA): TGTGCCAGCAGCGTAGGAAGGGGTGCCGATCAGCCCCAGCATTTT. V and J are TRBV9 and TRBJ1-5; TRBD1 might be the D (5 bases). V lost 0 bases, J lost 5 bases, and 12 bases lay in between. Germline CDR1 SGDLS, CDR2 YYNGEE. The CDR3 is 15 residues long.

This clone was picked up a small number of times. The rearrangement uses TRBV12-5 and TRBJ1-6; D is possibly TRBD1 (6 bases). CDR3 length equals 15 residues. Germline V lookup: CDR1 LGHNT, CDR2 FRNRAP. V lost 0 bases, J lost 7 bases, and 10 bases lay in between. The CDR3 DNA follows: TGTGCTAGTGGTTTGGTACAGGGCATCAATTCACCCCTCCACTTT. This gives the protein CASGLVQGINSPLHF.